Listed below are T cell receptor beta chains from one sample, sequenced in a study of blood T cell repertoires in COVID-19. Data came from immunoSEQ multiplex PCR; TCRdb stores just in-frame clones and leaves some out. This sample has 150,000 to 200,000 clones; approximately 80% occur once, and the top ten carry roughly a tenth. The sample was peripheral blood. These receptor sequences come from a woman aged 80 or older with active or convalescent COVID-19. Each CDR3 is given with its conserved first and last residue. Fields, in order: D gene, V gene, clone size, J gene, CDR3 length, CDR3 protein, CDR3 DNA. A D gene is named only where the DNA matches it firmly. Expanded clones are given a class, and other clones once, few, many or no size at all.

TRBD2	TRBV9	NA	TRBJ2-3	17	CASSWEGTSGDTDTQYF	TGTGCCAGCAGCTGGGAGGGTACTAGCGGGGACACAGATACGCAGTATTTT
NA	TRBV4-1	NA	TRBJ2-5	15	CASSQGVGEGETQYF	TGCGCCAGCAGCCAAGGGGTAGGGGAAGGAGAGACCCAGTACTTC
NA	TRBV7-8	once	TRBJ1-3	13	CASSLDGGNTIYF	TGTGCCAGCAGCTTAGATGGGGGCAACACCATATATTTT
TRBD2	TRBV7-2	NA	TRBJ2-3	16	CASSTSGGRSTDTQYF	TGTGCCAGCAGCACCTCGGGGGGGCGAAGCACAGATACGCAGTATTTT
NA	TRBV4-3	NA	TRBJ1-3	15	CASSHSGGPGNTIYF	TGCGCCAGCAGCCATTCAGGTGGGCCTGGAAACACCATATATTTT
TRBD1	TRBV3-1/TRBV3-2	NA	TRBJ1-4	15	CASSPGQGGNEKLFF	TGTGCCAGCAGCCCCGGACAGGGCGGTAATGAAAAACTGTTTTTT
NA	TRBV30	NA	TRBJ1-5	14	CAWRQVPSVQPQHF	TGTGCCTGGCGTCAGGTCCCGAGTGTTCAGCCCCAGCATTTT
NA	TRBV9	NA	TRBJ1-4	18	CASSPLTDLMKRREKLFF	TGTGCCAGCAGCCCGCTGACAGACTTAATGAAAAGGCGTGAAAAACTGTTTTTT
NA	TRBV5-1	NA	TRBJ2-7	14	CAREKAESSYEQYF	TGCGCCAGGGAAAAAGCGGAGAGCTCCTACGAGCAGTACTTC
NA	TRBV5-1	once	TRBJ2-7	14	CASSLAGGPYEQYF	TGCGCCAGCAGCTTGGCGGGGGGCCCCTACGAGCAGTACTTC
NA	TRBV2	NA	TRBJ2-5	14	CASRPEGWRETQYF	TGTGCCAGCAGACCCGAAGGCTGGAGAGAGACCCAGTACTTC
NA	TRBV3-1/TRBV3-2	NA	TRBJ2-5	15	CASSQVQGFIETQYF	TGTGCCAGCAGCCAAGTCCAGGGCTTTATAGAAACCCAGTACTTC
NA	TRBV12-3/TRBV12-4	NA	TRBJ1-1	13	CASSLGQNTEAFF	TGTGCCAGCAGCTTGGGCCAGAACACTGAAGCTTTCTTT
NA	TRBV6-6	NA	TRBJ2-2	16	CASSLTGQANTGELFF	TGTGCCAGCAGTTTAACGGGACAAGCGAACACCGGGGAGCTGTTTTTT